A selection of T cell receptor beta chains follows, all from one sample in a study of blood T cell repertoires in COVID-19. Profiling relied on immunoSEQ multiplex PCR, and the TCRdb table lists in-frame clones only, not all of them. The data hold about 320,000 clones, with 90% to 95% observed a single time. Material: PBMCs or T cells enriched from blood (not recorded which). These receptors all come from a woman between 25 and 40 years old who had been exposed to COVID-19. CDR3s include the opening cysteine and the closing phenylalanine or tryptophan. A D gene is named only where the DNA matches it firmly. A clone size is listed for some rows: how often the clone was seen (once, few, many), or a class if it is expanded.

TRBV4-1	.	.	TRBJ2-7	TGCGCCAGCAGCCAGAAGGGACAATCCTACGAGCAGTACTTC	CASSQKGQSYEQYF
TRBV19	TRBD1	.	TRBJ2-7	TGTGCCAGTAGTAACACCGGGACAGGGCGATACGAGCAGTACTTC	CASSNTGTGRYEQYF
TRBV4-1	TRBD1	.	TRBJ1-4	TGCGCCAGCAGCCAAGATCAGTGGGACAGTCCTGTCACTAATGAAAAACTGTTTTTT	CASSQDQWDSPVTNEKLFF
TRBV30	.	.	TRBJ2-2	TGTGCCTGGAGTATCGGCACCGGGGAGCTGTTTTTT	CAWSIGTGELFF
TRBV7-2	.	.	TRBJ2-3	TGTGCCAGCAGCAAAGGGACAACCCACACAGATACGCAGTATTTT	CASSKGTTHTDTQYF
TRBV2	TRBD1	.	TRBJ1-4	TGTGCCAGCAGTGTTAGGACAGGGGTTAATGAAAAACTGTTTTTT	CASSVRTGVNEKLFF
TRBV10-3	.	.	TRBJ1-1	TGTGCCATCCAAACCGGCGGGAACACTGAAGCTTTCTTT	CAIQTGGNTEAFF
TRBV5-4	.	once	TRBJ1-1	TGTGCCAGCAGCTCTAAAGACCAGGGTGGTTTCTTT	CASSSKDQGGFF
TRBV7-9	.	.	TRBJ1-4	TGTGCCAGCAGCTTCGGACAGCGTTTCGAAAAACTGTTTTTT	CASSFGQRFEKLFF
TRBV4-2	.	.	TRBJ1-2	TGTGCCAGCAGCCAAGGGCCGGGACTTGGTGGCTACACCTTC	CASSQGPGLGGYTF
TRBV5-1	TRBD1	.	TRBJ2-2	TGCGCCAGCAGCTCGACAGGGTTCGCGAACACCGGGGAGCTGTTTTTT	CASSSTGFANTGELFF
TRBV7-9	.	.	TRBJ1-1	TGTGCCAGCACCCCGGACAGAGCCGGTGAAGCTTTCTTT	CASTPDRAGEAFF
TRBV6-5	.	.	TRBJ2-5	TGTGCCAGCAGCTCCTGGGCATGGGAGACCCAGTACTTC	CASSSWAWETQYF
TRBV12-5	.	.	TRBJ2-1	TGTGCTAGTGGTTTGGACCCGTTGCGGGGGCTAAATAATGAGCAGTTCTTC	CASGLDPLRGLNNEQFF
TRBV29-1	.	.	TRBJ2-1	TGCAGCGGCCTCCCGGTGAGGCGGAGCTCCTACAATGAGCAGTTCTTC	CSGLPVRRSSYNEQFF
TRBV5-6	.	.	TRBJ1-5	TGTGCCAGCAGCTTGGGCCAGGCTAATCAGCCCCAGCATTTT	CASSLGQANQPQHF
TRBV11-3	TRBD2	.	TRBJ2-7	TGTGCCAGCAGCTCCGGGGGGGCAGTAGGAGAGCAGTACTTC	CASSSGGAVGEQYF
TRBV11-3	TRBD1	.	TRBJ2-7	TGTGCCAGCAGCCCGGGGACAGGCCCCTACGAGCAGTACTTC	CASSPGTGPYEQYF
TRBV30	.	.	TRBJ1-2	TGTGCCTGGAGTGTACACAGCCTCTATGGCTACACCTTC	CAWSVHSLYGYTF
TRBV25-1	.	.	TRBJ1-1	TGTGCCAGCAGTGAATTACAGGCCACTGAAGCTTTCTTT	CASSELQATEAFF
TRBV7-9	.	once	TRBJ1-2	TGTGCCTGCGCGGGGCTCGGCTATGGCTACACCTTC	CACAGLGYGYTF
TRBV10-3	.	.	TRBJ2-7	TGTGCCATCAGTGAGTACCAGGGGATGGGCGAGCAGTACTTC	CAISEYQGMGEQYF
TRBV6-5	TRBD1	.	TRBJ2-5	TGTGCCAGCACCCCGACAGGGGGCGATTGGGAGACCCAGTACTTC	CASTPTGGDWETQYF
TRBV7-9	TRBD1	.	TRBJ1-4	TGTGCCAGCAGCTTAGGGACAGGGACCTTTAATGAAAAACTGTTTTTT	CASSLGTGTFNEKLFF
TRBV24-1	.	.	TRBJ1-2	TGTGCCACCAGTGATCGTGGGGCAAACTATGGCTACACCTTC	CATSDRGANYGYTF
TRBV2	TRBD1	.	TRBJ2-5	TGTGCCAGCAGTGAAGTAGGGGGCGGAGGAGAGACCCAGTACTTC	CASSEVGGGGETQYF
TRBV2	.	.	TRBJ1-4	TGTGCCGGGGGGGGAGTGGCTAATGAAAAACTGTTTTTT	CAGGGVANEKLFF
TRBV11-2	.	.	TRBJ1-1	TGTGCCAGCAGCTTAAACAGGCCGATTCTGAACACTGAAGCTTTCTTT	CASSLNRPILNTEAFF
TRBV2	.	.	TRBJ1-2	TGTGCCAGCAGTGTTAGGGCAGGGGCTAACTATGGCTACACCTTC	CASSVRAGANYGYTF
TRBV7-9	TRBD1	.	TRBJ1-2	TGTGCCAGCAGCTCCTATGGACAGGTGACTAACTATGGCTACACCTTC	CASSSYGQVTNYGYTF
TRBV6-5	TRBD1	.	TRBJ2-7	TGTGCCAGTCATGGGGACAGGGCCTACGAGCAGTACTTC	CASHGDRAYEQYF
TRBV11-2	TRBD2	.	TRBJ2-7	TGTGCCAGCAGCCAACCGGGACTAACGAACGAGCAGTACTTC	CASSQPGLTNEQYF
TRBV4-2	.	.	TRBJ1-1	TGTGCCAGCAGCCCTTCATTGGGGAGATTGGGCATGAACACTGAAGCTTTCTTT	CASSPSLGRLGMNTEAFF
TRBV7-2	.	once	TRBJ2-1	TGTGCCAGCAGCTTAGGGCTAGCCCCCTACAATGAGCAGTTCTTC	CASSLGLAPYNEQFF
TRBV2	.	few	TRBJ1-6	TGTGCCAGCAAATGGGGGGGATTCAGTGATTCACCCCTCCACTTT	CASKWGGFSDSPLHF
TRBV6-1	TRBD1	.	TRBJ1-5	TGTGCCAGCAGTGAGGGGACAGGCGCTTTCAATCAGCCCCAGCATTTT	CASSEGTGAFNQPQHF
TRBV6-5	.	.	TRBJ1-6	TGTGCCAGCAGTTCGACAGGTCGTAATTCACCCCTCCACTTT	CASSSTGRNSPLHF
TRBV9	TRBD1	.	TRBJ2-1	TGTGCCAGCAGCGTCCAGGGGGCTGAGGGCAATGAGCAGTTCTTC	CASSVQGAEGNEQFF
TRBV25-1	.	.	TRBJ1-1	TGTGCCAGCAGTGAGCCAGGGGCAACTGAAGCTTTCTTT	CASSEPGATEAFF
TRBV3-1/TRBV3-2	TRBD2	.	TRBJ2-5	TGTGCCAGCAGCCAAGATCGAAGCGGGGGGTCACAAGAGACCCAGTACTTC	CASSQDRSGGSQETQYF
TRBV13	TRBD1	.	TRBJ1-1	TGTGCCAGCACTGTAAGACAGGGGAAAGCTTTCTTT	CASTVRQGKAFF
TRBV29-1	.	.	TRBJ2-1	TGCAGCGTCGGGAGCGTTAGAGGGAATGAGCAGTTCTTC	CSVGSVRGNEQFF
TRBV5-6	.	once	TRBJ1-2	TGTGCCAGCAGCTTGGTTTTGGCCTATGGCTACACCTTC	CASSLVLAYGYTF
TRBV5-1	TRBD2	.	TRBJ2-2	TGCGCCGGCCGGGGGGAGAACACCGGGGAGCTGTTTTTT	CAGRGENTGELFF
TRBV11-3	.	.	TRBJ2-2	TGTGCCAGCAGCTTAAGCCGCGGGCAGGGGGGAACCGGGGAGCTGTTTTTT	CASSLSRGQGGTGELFF
TRBV2	TRBD2	.	TRBJ2-1	TGTGCCAGCAGTAGGGGACTAGCGGGGAACAATGAGCAGTTCTTC	CASSRGLAGNNEQFF
TRBV4-1	.	.	TRBJ1-2	TGCGCCAGCAGCCCCTCAGGGTCAGGGGATATAGGCTACACCTTC	CASSPSGSGDIGYTF
TRBV29-1	TRBD1	.	TRBJ1-2	TGCAGCGTGCAACAGGGGGCGCGGTCTGGCTACACCTTC	CSVQQGARSGYTF
TRBV21-1	.	.	TRBJ2-2	TGTGCCAGCAGCACAAGACGCCGGCTAGTGGACACCGGGGAGCTGTTTTTT	CASSTRRRLVDTGELFF
TRBV28	.	.	TRBJ1-2	TGTGCCAGCAGTTTTGATGTCCCCCTCAGGGACTACACCTTC	CASSFDVPLRDYTF
TRBV7-9	TRBD1	few	TRBJ2-2	TGTGCCAGCAGCCGATCCGGGACAGGGTCTCTCGGGGAGCTGTTTTTT	CASSRSGTGSLGELFF
TRBV24-1	.	once	TRBJ1-1	TGTGCCGCCGAGAGCGATGGAGCGACTGAAGCTTTCTTT	CAAESDGATEAFF